A single sample gave rise to the 20 T cell receptor beta chains below, sequenced in a study of blood T cell repertoires in COVID-19. The data were produced by immunoSEQ multiplex PCR, yet TCRdb's version contains in-frame clones alone and is incomplete. Among 250,000 to 300,000 clones listed, 81% were seen once. The sample comprised peripheral blood. These receptor sequences come from a woman aged 55-69 years with active or convalescent COVID-19.

The rearrangement uses TRBV5-6 and TRBJ2-5, with a tentative D call TRBD1 (7 bases). Germline lookup yields CDR1 SGHDT and CDR2 YYEEEE. The CDR3 runs 14 residues. V lost 6 bases and J 4 bases, leaving 16 bases between the germline ends. For the CDR3, the DNA is TGTGCCAGCACCTGGACAGGAGCGGGAGAGACCCAGTACTTC. The encoded protein is CASTWTGAGETQYF.

The V call is TRBV2, the J call TRBJ2-7; 8 bases fit TRBD2. Germline CDR1 SNHLY, CDR2 FYNNEI. This CDR3 comprises 15 residues. The trim removed 5 bases at V and 2 bases at J, leaving 8 bases unmatched. The CDR3 DNA sequence: TGTGCCAGCAGTCAGAGCGGGGGCCTTCCCTACGAGCAGTACTTC. This gives the protein CASSQSGGLPYEQYF.

The CDR3 is CASSYGTLTEAFF. CDR3 DNA sequence: TGTGCCAGCAGCTATGGGACTCTAACTGAAGCTTTCTTT. The gene calls are TRBV7-2 and TRBJ1-1, with TRBD1 as a possible D gene (5 bases). Germline V gene lookup returns CDR1 SGHTA and CDR2 FQGNSA. Trimming stripped 4 bases from V and 5 bases from J, with 11 bases between. The CDR3 totals 13 residues.

The V and J genes are TRBV6-5 and TRBJ2-7; 7 positions match TRBD2. Losses at the gene ends were 6 bases for V and 2 bases for J; bases not matched to a gene: 10. CDR1 and CDR2 (germline): MNHEY, SVGAGI. This CDR3 is 15 amino acids long. The CDR3 sequence: CASRGGAPITYEQYF. In DNA form, the CDR3 reads TGTGCCAGCAGGGGAGGGGCACCAATTACCTACGAGCAGTACTTC.

The rearrangement joins TRBV10-3 to TRBJ2-2; 8 positions match TRBD1. J gave up 4 bases and V 9 bases, and 7 bases lay outside the gene matches. Per germline, CDR1 ENHRY and CDR2 SYGVKD. The CDR3 is 14 amino acids. DNA for the CDR3: TGTGCCATGGGCGACAGGGGCCCCACCGGGGAGCTGTTTTTT. This gives the protein CAMGDRGPTGELFF.

CDR3 sequence reads: CATSRASTGNYGYTF. The CDR3, as DNA: TGTGCCACCAGCAGAGCCTCGACGGGGAACTATGGCTACACCTTC. The chain uses TRBV15 and TRBJ1-2; D unresolved. V was shortened by 1 base and J by 2 bases, with 11 bases between the two germline ends. There are 15 residues in the CDR3. CDR1 and CDR2 from the germline V gene are LNHNV and YYDKDF (reference sequence).

Many counts were recorded for this clone. The chain links TRBV3-1 (or the pseudogene TRBV3-2) to TRBJ1-3, with 7 bases that match TRBD1. J was trimmed by 2 bases and V by 3 bases; bases with no gene match: 4. Looked up from germline, CDR1 is LGHDT and CDR2 is YNNKEL (reference sequence). The CDR3 sequence is 15 residues long. CDR3 DNA: TGTGCCAGCAGCCAGACAGGGTACACTGGAAACACCATATATTTT. Translating it yields CASSQTGYTGNTIYF.

The V and J genes are TRBV19 and TRBJ2-1; D may be TRBD1 (6 bases). CDR1 is LNHDA, CDR2 SQIVND, per germline (reference sequence). The CDR3 length is 15 residues. Trimming cost V 4 bases and J 0 bases, with 10 bases left between them. The CDR3 loop reads CASSNRVSSYNEQFF. The CDR3 DNA reads TGTGCCAGTAGTAACAGGGTGAGCTCCTACAATGAGCAGTTCTTC. The variable domain in full, with the rest retrieved from reference TRBV19 and TRBJ2-1, is DGGITQSPKYLFRKEGQNVTLSCEQNLNHDAMYWYRQDPGQGLRLIYYSQIVNDFQKGDIAEGYSVSREKKESFPLTVTSAQKNPTAFYLCASSNRVSSYNEQFFGPGTRLTVL.

This clone was recorded a few times. The CDR3 sequence is CASGYGREMNTEAFF. As DNA, the CDR3 is TGTGCTAGTGGTTATGGGAGGGAGATGAACACTGAAGCTTTCTTT. This sequence joins TRBV12-5 and TRBJ1-1, with unresolved D. Trimming removed 4 bases from V and 0 bases from J, with 12 bases in between. This CDR3 comprises 15 residues. CDR1 is LGHNT and CDR2 is FRNRAP in the germline V gene.

This rearrangement joins TRBV6-5 to TRBJ1-1; a weak D match, TRBD1 (5 bases). Between the trimmed V and J ends, which lost 10 bases and 4 bases, there was a span of 19 bases. The CDR3 length is 14 residues. CDR1 is MNHEY and CDR2 is SVGAGI in the germline V gene. CDR3 loop: CATYSRGEGTEAFF. The CDR3 DNA sequence: TGTGCCACCTACTCCCGGGGGGAAGGCACTGAAGCTTTCTTT.

As concerns this clone: Other nucleotide sequences from this sample produce the same CDR3. The chain couples TRBV4-1 to TRBJ1-2; 10 nucleotides align to TRBD1. The CDR3 contains 15 residues. V lost 2 bases to trimming and J lost 8 bases; unmatched junction nucleotides: 8. Germline V gene lookup returns CDR1 MGHRA and CDR2 YSYEKL. The CDR3 reads CASSQRLGTGEGYTF. CDR3 coding DNA: TGCGCCAGCAGCCAACGTCTTGGGACAGGGGAAGGCTACACCTTC.

The V and J genes are TRBV2 and TRBJ1-1, with D possibly matching TRBD1 (6 bases). Trimming left V 9 bases short and J 1 base short, with 15 bases between. CDR1 is SNHLY, CDR2 FYNNEI, per germline. The CDR3 loop spans 14 amino acids. CDR3 coding DNA: TGTGCCAGAACAAAGACAGGTGAGAACACTGAAGCTTTCTTT. Protein sequence: CARTKTGENTEAFF.

The J gene is TRBJ1-1, the V gene TRBV20-1; D remains ambiguous. The V end lost 3 bases, the J end lost 1 base, and 6 bases lay between the germline ends. Germline V gene lookup returns CDR1 DFQATT and CDR2 SNEGSKA (reference sequence). The CDR3 extends over 12 amino acids. CDR3 nucleotide sequence: TGCAGTGCTAGTCACAGGAACACTGAAGCTTTCTTT. The encoded protein is CSASHRNTEAFF.

The gene calls are TRBV2 and TRBJ2-7; the D is unclear. CDR3 length: 13 residues. V was cut by 0 bases and J by 2 bases, with 5 bases left in between. Per the germline V gene, CDR1 is SNHLY and CDR2 is FYNNEI. CDR3 DNA sequence: TGTGCCAGCAGTGAAGCAGCCCCCTACGAGCAGTACTTC. As protein: CASSEAAPYEQYF.

This sequence joins TRBV10-3 and TRBJ1-1; TRBD1 might be the D (5 bases). Germline V gives CDR1 ENHRY, CDR2 SYGVKD. V dropped 0 bases and J dropped 1 base, with 6 bases sitting between them. The CDR3 spans 14 residues. The CDR3 spells CAISESQGNTEAFF. The CDR3 DNA reads TGTGCCATCAGTGAGTCGCAGGGGAACACTGAAGCTTTCTTT.

The chain carries TRBV7-6 and TRBJ1-1; no firm D call. Germline-derived CDR1 and CDR2 are SGHVS and FNYEAQ. The CDR3 covers 11 residues. V dropped 1 base and J dropped 8 bases, with 5 bases sitting between them. CDR3 loop: CASSLGREAFF. CDR3 nucleotide sequence: TGTGCCAGCAGCTTAGGGAGAGAAGCTTTCTTT. The full variable domain, completed using reference TRBV7-6 and TRBJ1-1, is GAGVSQSPRYKVTKRGQDVALRCDPISGHVSLYWYRQALGQGPEFLTYFNYEAQQDKSGLPNDRFSAERPEGSISTLTIQRTEQRDSAMYRCASSLGREAFFGQGTRLTVV.

The rearrangement links TRBV4-2 to TRBJ2-3; 10 bases map to TRBD2. CDR3 size: 17 residues. Trimming cost V 1 base and J 4 bases; bases outside gene matches: 8. Germline values: CDR1 LGHNA, CDR2 YNFKEQ. CDR3 region: CASSQGWSGGAADTQYF. The CDR3 DNA reads TGTGCCAGCAGCCAAGGGTGGAGCGGGGGGGCCGCAGATACGCAGTATTTT.

This clone showed up just a few times. This rearrangement joins TRBV19 to TRBJ1-5, with 8 positions matching TRBD1. Trimming at V came to 3 bases and at J to 7 bases, leaving 8 bases not matched to a gene. CDR3 length equals 15 residues. Germline V CDR1 and CDR2: LNHDA, SQIVND (reference sequence). The CDR3 spells CASSIIQGGRQPQHF. CDR3 bases: TGTGCCAGTAGTATCATACAGGGGGGTAGGCAGCCCCAGCATTTT.

V usage is TRBV18 and J usage is TRBJ2-5; tentative D call: TRBD2 (5 bases). Germline V gives CDR1 KGHSH, CDR2 LQKENI. The CDR3 loop spans 15 amino acids. The V gene lost 1 base and the J gene lost 4 bases, with 13 bases spanning the gap. CDR3 nucleotides: TGTGCCAGCTCACCACTCCCGGGGAAGGGAGAGACCCAGTACTTC. This codes for CASSPLPGKGETQYF. Filled out from reference TRBV18 and TRBJ2-5, the complete variable domain reads NAGVMQNPRHLVRRRGQEARLRCSPMKGHSHVYWYRQLPEEGLKFMVYLQKENIIDESGMPKERFSAEFPKEGPSILRIQQVVRGDSAAYFCASSPLPGKGETQYFGPGTRLLVL.

This chain uses TRBV7-9 with TRBJ2-7, with unresolved D. Germline CDR1 reads SEHNR; CDR2 reads FQNEAQ (reference sequence). Trimming took 1 base from V and 6 from J, leaving 13 bases between them. CDR3 length: 14 residues. CDR3 sequence (DNA): TGTGCCAGCAGCTTAGTCGCCGTTCGAGGCGAGCAGTACTTC. Protein sequence: CASSLVAVRGEQYF.